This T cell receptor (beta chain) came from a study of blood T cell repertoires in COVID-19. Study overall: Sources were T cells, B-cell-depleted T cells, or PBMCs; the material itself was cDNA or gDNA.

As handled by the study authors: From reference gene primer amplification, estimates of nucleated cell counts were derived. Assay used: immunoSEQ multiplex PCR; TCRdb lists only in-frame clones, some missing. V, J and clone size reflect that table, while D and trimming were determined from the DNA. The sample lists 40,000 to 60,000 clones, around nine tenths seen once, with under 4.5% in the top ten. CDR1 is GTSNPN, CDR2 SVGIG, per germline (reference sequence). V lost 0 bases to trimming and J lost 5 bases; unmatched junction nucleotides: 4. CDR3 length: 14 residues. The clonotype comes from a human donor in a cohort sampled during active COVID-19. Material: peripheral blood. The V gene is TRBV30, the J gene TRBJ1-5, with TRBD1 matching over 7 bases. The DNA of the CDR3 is TGTGCCTGGAGTGTACAGGGGATTTATCAGCCCCAGCATTTT. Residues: CAWSVQGIYQPQHF.